This is a list of T cell receptor beta chains from one sample in a study of Tregs in tolerant kidney transplant recipients. This table comes from immunoSEQ multiplex PCR, and its TCRdb copy is limited to in-frame clones, with some not included. The table has under 80,000 clones, approximately 83% seen once. The sequencing used Tregs from blood, collected before the transplant. The origin of the receptors is a human donor who received a combined kidney and bone marrow transplant. CDR3s include the opening cysteine and the closing phenylalanine or tryptophan. D genes are given only for firm matches. Clone size is stated in some rows and not others, as once, few, many or a class when expanded.

J gene	V gene	clone size	D gene	CDR3 protein	CDR3 DNA
TRBJ2-5	TRBV6-6	NA	TRBD2	CASSYPPSGSIETQYF	TGTGCCAGCAGTTACCCACCTAGCGGGAGTATCGAGACCCAGTACTTC
TRBJ1-2	TRBV5-1	NA	NA	CASSLHVGQGQNYGYTF	TGCGCCAGCAGCTTGCATGTGGGTCAGGGCCAAAACTATGGCTACACCTTC
TRBJ1-1	TRBV2	NA	NA	CASSRGQNTEAFF	TGTGCCAGCAGCCGAGGACAGAACACTGAAGCTTTCTTT
TRBJ2-7	TRBV19	NA	TRBD1	CASSPGTGSSYEQYF	TGTGCCAGTAGTCCCGGGACAGGGAGCTCCTACGAGCAGTACTTC
TRBJ1-3	TRBV29-1	NA	TRBD1	CSVQLDRRSGNTIYF	TGCAGCGTTCAACTGGACAGGCGCTCTGGAAACACCATATATTTT
TRBJ2-3	TRBV5-4	NA	TRBD1	CASSAYLTGLSTDTQYF	TGTGCCAGCAGCGCATACCTGACAGGGCTAAGCACAGATACGCAGTATTTT
TRBJ2-3	TRBV15	once	TRBD1	CATTKQGGRSTDTQYF	TGTGCCACCACCAAACAGGGGGGACGAAGCACAGATACGCAGTATTTT
TRBJ1-4	TRBV30	NA	TRBD1	CAWSAGQGNEKLFF	TGTGCCTGGAGTGCGGGACAGGGGAATGAAAAACTGTTTTTT
TRBJ1-3	TRBV11-2	NA	NA	CASSHEVGNTIYF	TGTGCCAGCAGCCACGAGGTGGGAAACACCATATATTTT
TRBJ2-7	TRBV5-4	NA	NA	CASSLGAIYEQYF	TGTGCCAGCAGCTTGGGGGCGATCTACGAGCAGTACTTC
TRBJ1-1	TRBV19	NA	TRBD1	CASRGQVYTEAFF	TGTGCCAGTAGGGGACAGGTATACACTGAAGCTTTCTTT
TRBJ2-7	TRBV6-1	once	TRBD1	CASSLRDRAYYEQYF	TGTGCCAGCAGTCTCCGGGACAGGGCCTACTACGAGCAGTACTTC